This entry features one TCR beta chain sequence. In its sample, this clone was seen many times. It has no known antigen specificity. The sequenced fragment ends 3 residues before the CDR3 boundary, so the rest is inferred from the germline J gene. This record belongs to a study of T cell clonality in common variable immunodeficiency (dated by TCRdb to 2014 to 2015). Results the study describes overall, beyond this receptor: Even though DNA input was the same, control samples had an average of about 90,000 unique sequences each, compared with roughly 30,000 in CVID samples. According to the authors, figuring out what caused the increased clonality in CVID would require sequencing the repertoires of T cell subpopulations. Reportedly, TCRbeta sequences from CVID had fewer deletions and N-nucleotide insertions, and highly modified clones with 13 or more V deletions were absent from CVID. TCRbeta clonality was higher in CVID subjects than in healthy controls (t-test p = 0.018), and the increase was most characteristic of about a third of subjects. Correlations between repertoire features and clinical complications were limited by patient heterogeneity within the CVID cohort. Healthy controls shared more TCRbeta clones with each other than CVID subjects shared among themselves (p < 0.0001).

CDR1 is given as SNHLY and CDR2 as FYNNEI, both from the germline V gene. Cut back by 7 bases and 4 bases, the V and J ends lie 11 bases apart. Counted from cysteine to phenylalanine, this CDR3 has 13 amino acids. The 30 bases shown cover part of the CDR3, and their frame starts at base 1. Equivalent amounts of genomic DNA from CVID and control samples were used as sequencing input. For every sample, a 60 bp segment covering the rearranged TCRbeta CDR3 region was amplified and then sequenced. TCRbeta amplification used the immunoSEQ assay, a bias-corrected multiplex PCR with high-throughput sequencing. Turning to the authors' computational methods: Every unique nucleotide sequence was considered a clone and was annotated with V, D and J genes, copy number and frequency. Sequences were labeled productive if in frame, and non-productive if out of frame or containing stop codons. As previously described, Shannon's entropy was used to calculate clonality. The predicted amino acid sequences of productive clones were used to derive mean CDR3 Kyte-Doolittle hydropathy. Scaled V gene usage was hierarchically clustered using Manhattan distance and complete linkage with the R hclust function. To assess clone sharing by CDR3 amino acid sequence, 12 repertoires per group were resampled over 100 rounds. The repertoires were screened for over 60 published EBV-specific TCRbeta sequences and roughly 240 published CMV-specific TCRbeta sequences. A couple of CVID samples that yielded fewer than 10,000 sequences were excluded from the analysis, so around 38 CVID repertoires were retained. Sourced from immuneACCESS, this table was stored by TCRdb with only in-frame sequences that have V and J called. A share of the clones is absent; for the studies checked, an unresolved V gene accounts for under half, and the remainder has no known explanation. V, J and clone size are those of that table, while D and trimming were read from the DNA. For this sample, around 34,000 clones are listed, none of them singletons. About 0.86% of the sample lies in the top ten.

Most CVID patients and most healthy controls were of Caucasian heritage. Heparinized peripheral whole blood samples of about 5 to 9 ml were collected from each donor. Genomic DNA from adults with common variable immune deficiency (CVID) and from healthy adult controls was the source for sequencing TCRbeta CDR3 repertoires. A total of about 22 healthy adult volunteers (approximately 12 female and around ten male; age range roughly 23 to 66 years, mean age about 34) were included in the control group. Diluted blood was density-centrifuged over Hypaque 1077 or Ficoll-Paque to isolate peripheral blood mononuclear cells. Unsorted mononuclear cells served as the source of genomic DNA, which was extracted either by Qiagen column purification or by a centrifugation-based method.

The receptor was derived from a person aged 18 to 75 in good health. Sequenced: peripheral blood mononuclear cells. In this chain, TRBV2 is recombined with TRBJ2-1; the D match is possibly TRBD1 or TRBD2, with 6 bases aligned in each. The part of the CDR3 DNA that was read is TGTGCCAGCAACGGAGGGGGTTACAATGAG. It specifies CASNGGGYNE. The whole CDR3 protein is CASNGGGYNEQFF. The variable domain in full, with residues beyond the CDR3 obtained from the reference TRBV2 and TRBJ2-1 genes, is EPEVTQTPSHQVTQMGQEVILRCVPISNHLYFYWYRQILGQKVEFLVSFYNNEISEKSEIFDDQFSVERPDGSNFTLKIRSTKLEDSAMYFCASNGGGYNEQFFGPGTRLTVL.